This T cell receptor (beta chain) was identified during a study of CD8+ T cells in alopecia areata. RNA extraction and reverse transcription yielded cDNA as sequencing template. TCRdb's copy holds only in-frame clones and misses some; the assay was immunoSEQ multiplex PCR. Of some 200,000 clones listed, roughly three fifths are singletons. This clone was counted a few times. Treatment defined: oral pan-JAK inhibitor, 5-10 mg twice daily. The source was CD4+ T cells sorted from blood, collected at week 4, from a patient treated with tofacitinib. The TCR originated in a human donor with alopecia areata.

The CDR3 DNA is TGTGCCAGCAGCGAACGGGACATTTCAGATACGCAGTATTTT. Translating gives CASSERDISDTQYF. The chain recombines TRBV25-1 with TRBJ2-3; D is perhaps TRBD1 (6 bases). The CDR3 runs to 14 residues. Between the trimmed V and J ends, which lost 6 bases and 4 bases, there was a span of 14 bases. The germline V gene encodes CDR1 MGHDK and CDR2 SYGVNS.